One and the same sample provided the 27 T cell receptor beta chains below, sequenced in a study of T cell responses to AZD1222 COVID-19 vaccine. TCRdb's copy holds only in-frame clones and misses some; the assay was immunoSEQ multiplex PCR. The table lists 100,000 to 150,000 clones, under 90% of them singletons. This material consisted of peripheral blood, taken on day 0 of AZD1222 vaccination. Receptor source: an adult in good health.

The chain carries TRBV7-9 and TRBJ2-5; possibly TRBD1 or TRBD2 for D (7 bases each). The germline V gene has CDR1 SEHNR and CDR2 FQNEAQ (reference sequence). Trimming took 6 bases from V and 2 from J, leaving 13 bases between them. This CDR3 has 14 amino acids. The CDR3 DNA reads TGTGCCAGCAGTTTCAGGGGGGGACAAGAGACCCAGTACTTC. It yields the protein CASSFRGGQETQYF.

The chain employs TRBV19 and TRBJ1-2; D is ambiguous. Trimming stripped 7 bases from V and 0 bases from J, with 9 bases between. The CDR3 totals 13 residues. Germline V gene data show CDR1 as LNHDA and CDR2 as SQIVND (reference sequence). CDR3 nucleotides: TGTGCCAGTACCCCTCGGGCTAACTATGGCTACACCTTC. It is translated as CASTPRANYGYTF.

Worth noting for this clone: Other DNA sequences within the sample encode an identical CDR3. The J gene is TRBJ1-2, the V gene TRBV5-4; no reliable D call. V was shortened by 0 bases and J by 0 bases, with 3 bases between the two germline ends. Germline V gives CDR1 SGHNT, CDR2 YYREEE (reference sequence). The CDR3 covers 13 residues. The DNA of the CDR3 is TGTGCCAGCAGCTTGGACACTAACTATGGCTACACCTTC. It is translated as CASSLDTNYGYTF.

J is TRBJ2-1 and V is TRBV6-5, with 9 positions matching TRBD2. V shed 7 bases, J shed 4 bases, and the junction held 8 bases outside the gene matches. The germline V gene encodes CDR1 MNHEY and CDR2 SVGAGI. CDR3 size: 15 residues. CDR3 bases: TGTGCCAGCACCCCTTTTGCGGGGGGGTACAATGAGCAGTTCTTC. It codes for CASTPFAGGYNEQFF.

V usage is TRBV5-1 and J usage is TRBJ2-1; 11 bases align to TRBD2. V was clipped by 4 bases and J by 5 bases; unmatched bases: 8. CDR1 and CDR2 (germline): SGHRS, YFSETQ. The CDR3 consists of 16 residues. The DNA of the CDR3 is TGCGCCAGCAGCCTGTGGTCTAGCGGGGGGAACAATGAGCAGTTCTTC. Protein sequence: CASSLWSSGGNNEQFF.

The rearrangement uses TRBV4-1 and TRBJ1-5; the D is unclear. CDR3 size: 15 residues. Germline CDR1 reads MGHRA; CDR2 reads YSYEKL. Trimming took 4 bases from V and 6 from J, leaving 16 bases between them. The CDR3 loop reads CASSPTGSSGQPQHF. The DNA for the CDR3 is TGCGCCAGCAGCCCCACGGGGAGTTCGGGTCAGCCCCAGCATTTT.

The chain is built from TRBV2 and TRBJ2-2; a weak D match, TRBD1 (6 bases). Germline loops: CDR1 SNHLY, CDR2 FYNNEI. CDR3 length: 16 residues. V was cut by 5 bases and J by 2 bases, with 15 bases left in between. CDR3 sequence reads: CASSPYRVGNTGELFF. In DNA form, the CDR3 reads TGTGCCAGCAGTCCCTACAGGGTCGGAAACACCGGGGAGCTGTTTTTT.

CDR3: CASSRVGNQPQHF. Written as DNA, the CDR3 is TGCGCCAGCAGCAGGGTTGGCAATCAGCCCCAGCATTTT. This chain uses TRBV5-1 with TRBJ1-5; D gene unclear. The ends were cut back, 4 bases at V and 2 bases at J, with 7 bases in the middle. The CDR3 loop spans 13 amino acids. CDR1 and CDR2 (germline): SGHRS, YFSETQ.

The V call is TRBV2, the J call TRBJ2-2; D remains ambiguous. Germline lookup yields CDR1 SNHLY and CDR2 FYNNEI. There are 15 residues in the CDR3. The germline V and J ends were trimmed by 6 bases and 7 bases, with 18 bases remaining between them. The CDR3: CASRALVKPHGELFF. CDR3 in DNA: TGTGCCAGCAGGGCCCTGGTAAAGCCCCACGGGGAGCTGTTTTTT.

This chain connects TRBV3-1 (or the pseudogene TRBV3-2) to TRBJ1-6; D is uncertain. Germline V gene data show CDR1 as LGHDT and CDR2 as YNNKEL (reference sequence). The CDR3 loop spans 12 amino acids. V shed 6 bases and J shed 9 bases, with 9 bases lying between them. In nucleotides, the CDR3 is TGTGCCAGCAGGGCCGAGATTTCACCCCTCCACTTT. Translating it yields CASRAEISPLHF.

The chain links TRBV5-8 to TRBJ1-3; no clear D. The germline V gene has CDR1 SGHTS and CDR2 YDEGEE. CDR3 length: 13 residues. Trimming removed 4 bases at V and 8 bases at J, with 13 bases between. The CDR3 nucleotides are TGTGCCAGCAGCCAACCTTACTCGGACACCATATATTTT. As protein: CASSQPYSDTIYF.

The rearrangement uses TRBV9 and TRBJ1-2; tentatively, D is TRBD1 (5 bases). V was clipped by 3 bases and J by 7 bases, with 7 bases between them. Germline CDR1 and CDR2: SGDLS and YYNGEE. This CDR3 is built from 11 residues. Here the CDR3 reads CASSGGGGYTF. The DNA of the CDR3 is TGTGCCAGCAGCGGTGGGGGTGGCTACACCTTC.

The V and J genes are TRBV20-1 and TRBJ2-5, with unresolved D. CDR3 length equals 12 residues. Trimming cost V 3 bases and J 1 base, with 6 bases left between them. Germline CDR1 reads DFQATT; CDR2 reads SNEGSKA (reference sequence). In DNA, the CDR3 is TGCAGTGCTAGTGCCAGCCAAGAGACCCAGTACTTC. This encodes CSASASQETQYF.

The genes are TRBV7-8 and TRBJ2-2; D perhaps matches TRBD2 (6 bases). The CDR3 contains 16 residues. Germline CDR1 is SGHVS and CDR2 is FQNEAQ. Trimming took 2 bases from V and 4 from J, leaving 14 bases between them. The CDR3 here is CASSLRQLAGTGELFF. CDR3 in DNA: TGTGCCAGCAGCTTAAGACAACTAGCAGGCACCGGGGAGCTGTTTTTT. Complete variable domain (other parts from reference TRBV7-8 and TRBJ2-2): GAGVSQSPRYKVAKRGQDVALRCDPISGHVSLFWYQQALGQGPEFLTYFQNEAQLDKSGLPSDRFFAERPEGSVSTLKIQRTQQEDSAVYLCASSLRQLAGTGELFFGEGSRLTVL.

The V gene is TRBV2, the J gene TRBJ1-2; the D is unclear. CDR1 and CDR2 (germline): SNHLY, FYNNEI. This CDR3 spans 13 amino acids. Deletions cut 4 bases from V and 8 bases from J, with 14 bases between. The CDR3 DNA is TGTGCCAGCAGTGGGGCAACCTCTTGGGGCTACACCTTC. The encoded protein is CASSGATSWGYTF. Supplemented by reference TRBV2 and TRBJ1-2, the full variable domain reads EPEVTQTPSHQVTQMGQEVILRCVPISNHLYFYWYRQILGQKVEFLVSFYNNEISEKSEIFDDQFSVERPDGSNFTLKIRSTKLEDSAMYFCASSGATSWGYTFGSGTRLTVV.

The chain has TRBV11-2 and TRBJ1-1, with no clear D. V dropped 1 base and J dropped 11 bases, with 8 bases sitting between them. Germline V lookup: CDR1 SGHAT, CDR2 FQNNGV. CDR3 length: 11 amino acids. In DNA form, the CDR3 reads TGTGCCAGCAGCTTAGGATTGAAGGCTTTCTTT. It translates to CASSLGLKAFF.

The chain recombines TRBV27 with TRBJ2-2, with D possibly matching TRBD2 (5 bases). V was shortened by 1 base and J by 5 bases, with 5 bases between the two germline ends. Germline V CDR1 and CDR2: MNHEY, SMNVEV (reference sequence). This CDR3 region has 13 residues. The CDR3 DNA reads as TGTGCCAGCAGTTTATGGAGGACCGGGGAGCTGTTTTTT. It codes for CASSLWRTGELFF.

J is TRBJ1-1 and V is TRBV4-1; D call uncertain. V lost 1 base, J lost 8 bases, and 11 bases lay in between. CDR1 MGHRA and CDR2 YSYEKL come from the germline V gene. The length of the CDR3 is 13 residues. The DNA of the CDR3 is TGCGCCAGCAGCCAAGGGAGTCCGGGGGAAGCTTTCTTT. Its protein is CASSQGSPGEAFF.

This sequence joins TRBV15 and TRBJ2-1; D remains unclear. Trimming took off 0 bases at V and 7 bases at J, with 4 bases between the two ends. Germline V gene sequence: CDR1 LNHNV, CDR2 YYDKDF (reference sequence). The CDR3 totals 12 residues. The CDR3 protein is CATSRDRNEQFF. CDR3 sequence (DNA): TGTGCCACCAGCAGAGATCGGAATGAGCAGTTCTTC.

The chain has TRBV6-2 or TRBV6-3 and TRBJ2-3, with unresolved D. Trimming removed 2 bases at V and 2 bases at J, with 5 bases between. The germline V gene encodes CDR1 MNHEY and CDR2 SVGEGT. The CDR3 totals 13 residues. The CDR3 reads CASSYEATDTQYF. The DNA for the CDR3 is TGTGCCAGCAGTTACGAGGCCACAGATACGCAGTATTTT.

In DNA, the CDR3 is TGTGCCAGCAGCTTACGAGACACCCCAGGATACGAGCAGTACTTC. The encoded protein is CASSLRDTPGYEQYF. The chain uses TRBV7-7 and TRBJ2-7; D ambiguous. From germline, CDR1 is SSHAT and CDR2 FNYEAQ (reference sequence). The length of the CDR3 is 15 residues. V lost 2 bases, J lost 4 bases, and 15 bases lay in between.

The gene calls are TRBV7-2 and TRBJ2-2; D ambiguous. V was trimmed by 4 bases and J by 0 bases, leaving 6 bases between them. There are 14 residues in the CDR3. The V gene's germline CDR1 is SGHTA and CDR2 FQGNSA. The CDR3 DNA follows: TGTGCCAGCAGCTATAAAGCGAACACCGGGGAGCTGTTTTTT. Translated, it gives CASSYKANTGELFF.

The chain combines TRBV3-1 (or the pseudogene TRBV3-2) with TRBJ2-7, with D unclear. V shed 4 bases and J shed 2 bases, with 6 bases lying between them. CDR3 length: 12 amino acids. CDR1 LGHDT and CDR2 YNNKEL come from the germline V gene (reference sequence). In nucleotides, the CDR3 is TGTGCCAGCAGCCCAACCCCCTACGAGCAGTACTTC. Its protein is CASSPTPYEQYF.

The chain joins TRBV6-6 to TRBJ1-3; D uncertain. The V gene's germline CDR1 is MNHNY and CDR2 SVGAGI (reference sequence). V was shortened by 1 base and J by 4 bases, with 2 bases between the two germline ends. CDR3 size: 12 residues. DNA for the CDR3: TGTGCCAGCAGTTACTTGGGAAACACCATATATTTT. Translated: CASSYLGNTIYF.

The chain links TRBV7-9 to TRBJ1-2, with D unclear. Germline V gene lookup returns CDR1 SEHNR and CDR2 FQNEAQ (reference sequence). The CDR3 sequence is 13 residues long. The V gene lost 2 bases and the J gene lost 0 bases, with 4 bases spanning the gap. This chain's CDR3 is CASSLSTNYGYTF. Written as DNA, the CDR3 is TGTGCCAGCAGCTTATCCACTAACTATGGCTACACCTTC.

The CDR3 sequence: CASSGRQGTENSPLHF. As DNA, the CDR3 is TGTGCCAGCAGCGGAAGACAGGGAACGGAAAATTCACCCCTCCACTTT. The V gene is TRBV5-5, the J gene TRBJ1-6, with 7 bases identical to TRBD1. CDR1 is SGHKS and CDR2 is YYEKEE in the germline V gene (reference sequence). The CDR3 is 16 residues long. V shed 4 bases, J shed 7 bases, and the junction held 11 bases outside the gene matches.

The chain combines TRBV9 with TRBJ1-2, with 8 bases fitting TRBD1. This CDR3 comprises 15 residues. From germline, CDR1 is SGDLS and CDR2 YYNGEE. The ends lost 5 bases at V and 4 bases at J; junction bases unmatched: 10. Here the CDR3 reads CASRITNRGGYGYTF. CDR3 in DNA: TGTGCCAGCAGGATTACAAACAGGGGGGGCTATGGCTACACCTTC.